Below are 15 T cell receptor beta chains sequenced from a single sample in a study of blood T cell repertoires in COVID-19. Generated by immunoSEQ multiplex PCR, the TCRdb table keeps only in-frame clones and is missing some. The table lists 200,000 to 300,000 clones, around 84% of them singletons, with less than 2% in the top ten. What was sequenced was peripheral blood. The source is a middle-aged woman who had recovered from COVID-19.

CDR3 sequence (DNA): TGCGCCAGCAGCCTAAAAGGGACAGGAGATTACATGAACACTGAAGCTTTCTTT. Amino acids: CASSLKGTGDYMNTEAFF. The chain recombines TRBV5-1 with TRBJ1-1, with 8 nucleotides matching TRBD1. Unmatched junction bases numbered 14, after V lost 4 bases and J lost 0 bases. The CDR3 runs 18 residues. Looked up from germline, CDR1 is SGHRS and CDR2 is YFSETQ.

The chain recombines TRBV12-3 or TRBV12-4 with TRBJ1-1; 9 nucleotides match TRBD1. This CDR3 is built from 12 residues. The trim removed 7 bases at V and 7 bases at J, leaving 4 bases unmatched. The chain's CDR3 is CASTGQGNEAFF. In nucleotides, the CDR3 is TGTGCCAGCACCGGACAGGGGAATGAAGCTTTCTTT.

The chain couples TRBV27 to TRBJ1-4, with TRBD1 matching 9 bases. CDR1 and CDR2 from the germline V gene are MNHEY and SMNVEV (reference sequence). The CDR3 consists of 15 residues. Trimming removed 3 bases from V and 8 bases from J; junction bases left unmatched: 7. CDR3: CASSFSGTGYEKLFF. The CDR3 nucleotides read TGTGCCAGCAGTTTTTCCGGGACAGGGTACGAAAAACTGTTTTTT.

CDR3 coding DNA: TGTGCCAGCAGCGGCGGACAGGGCTATAATTCACCCCTCCACTTT. This encodes CASSGGQGYNSPLHF. V is TRBV9 and J is TRBJ1-6; 8 bases align to TRBD1. The CDR3 contains 15 residues. Trimming took 3 bases from V and 3 from J; bases not matched to a gene: 2. Germline assignment: CDR1 SGDLS and CDR2 YYNGEE. Supplemented by reference TRBV9 and TRBJ1-6, the full variable domain reads DSGVTQTPKHLITATGQRVTLRCSPRSGDLSVYWYQQSLDQGLQFLIQYYNGEERAKGNILERFSAQQFPDLHSELNLSSLELGDSALYFCASSGGQGYNSPLHFGNGTRLTVT.

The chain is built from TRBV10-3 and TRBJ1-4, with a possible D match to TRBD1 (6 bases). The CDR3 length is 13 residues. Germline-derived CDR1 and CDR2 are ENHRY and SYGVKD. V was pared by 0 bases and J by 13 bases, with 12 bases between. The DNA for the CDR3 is TGTGCCATCAGTGAGTCGTACAGGGTCACACTGTTTTTT. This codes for CAISESYRVTLFF.

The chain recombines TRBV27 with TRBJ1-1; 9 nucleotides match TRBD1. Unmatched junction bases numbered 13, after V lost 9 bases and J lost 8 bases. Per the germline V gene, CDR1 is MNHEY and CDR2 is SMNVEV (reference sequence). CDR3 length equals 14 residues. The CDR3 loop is CASKTGTGISEAFF. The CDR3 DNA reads TGTGCCAGTAAAACCGGGACAGGGATATCAGAAGCTTTCTTT.

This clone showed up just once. DNA for the CDR3: TGCGCCAGCAGCCCGGGAGCAGGGTTAAACACAGATACGCAGTATTTT. This translates into CASSPGAGLNTDTQYF. The V gene is TRBV5-1, the J gene TRBJ2-3; weak D call: TRBD2 (6 bases). V lost 4 bases and J 2 bases, leaving 17 bases between the germline ends. Germline V lookup: CDR1 SGHRS, CDR2 YFSETQ. The CDR3 has 16 residues.

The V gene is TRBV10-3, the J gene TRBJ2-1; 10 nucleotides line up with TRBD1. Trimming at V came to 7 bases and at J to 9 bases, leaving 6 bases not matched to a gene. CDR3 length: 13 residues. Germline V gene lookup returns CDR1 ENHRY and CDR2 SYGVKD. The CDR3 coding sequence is TGTGCCATCAACCGGGACAGGGGTTCTGAGCAGTTCTTC. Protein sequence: CAINRDRGSEQFF.

The CDR3 DNA is TGTGCCAGCAGTGAAGCCTCTGAGGGGGCGCGTCAGCCCCAGCATTTT. Translating gives CASSEASEGARQPQHF. This chain joins TRBV2 and TRBJ1-5; 7 bases are shared with TRBD1. J lost 6 bases, V lost 0 bases, and 8 bases had no gene match. The CDR3 sequence is 16 residues long. The germline V gene encodes CDR1 SNHLY and CDR2 FYNNEI.

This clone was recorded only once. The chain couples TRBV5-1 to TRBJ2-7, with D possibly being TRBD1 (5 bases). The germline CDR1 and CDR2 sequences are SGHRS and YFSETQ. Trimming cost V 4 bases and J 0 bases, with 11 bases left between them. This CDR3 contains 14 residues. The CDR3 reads CASSRRTSSYEQYF. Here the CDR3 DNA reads TGCGCCAGCAGCCGCCGGACATCCTCCTACGAGCAGTACTTC.

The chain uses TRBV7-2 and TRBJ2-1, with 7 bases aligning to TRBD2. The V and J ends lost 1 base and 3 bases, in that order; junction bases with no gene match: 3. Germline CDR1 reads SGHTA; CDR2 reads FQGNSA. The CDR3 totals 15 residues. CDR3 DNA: TGTGCCAGCAGCTTAGGCCTAGCGGACTACAATGAGCAGTTCTTC. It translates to CASSLGLADYNEQFF.

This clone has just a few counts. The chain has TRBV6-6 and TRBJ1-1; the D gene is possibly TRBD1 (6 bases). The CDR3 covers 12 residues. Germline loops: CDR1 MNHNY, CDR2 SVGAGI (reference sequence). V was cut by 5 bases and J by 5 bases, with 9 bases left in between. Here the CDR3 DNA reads TGTGCCAGCAGTGCAGGGACAACTGAAGCTTTCTTT. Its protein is CASSAGTTEAFF.

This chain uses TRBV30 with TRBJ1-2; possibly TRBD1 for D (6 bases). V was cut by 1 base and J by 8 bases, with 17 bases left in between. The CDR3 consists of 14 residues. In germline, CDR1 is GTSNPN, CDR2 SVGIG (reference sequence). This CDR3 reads CAWSAHNRVSGYTF. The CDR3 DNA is TGTGCCTGGAGTGCACATAACAGGGTGAGCGGCTACACCTTC.

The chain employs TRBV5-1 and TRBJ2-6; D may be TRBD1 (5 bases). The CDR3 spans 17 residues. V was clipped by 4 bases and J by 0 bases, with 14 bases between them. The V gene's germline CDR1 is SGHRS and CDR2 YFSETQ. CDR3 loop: CASSTAGQDSGANVLTF. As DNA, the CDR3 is TGCGCCAGCAGCACGGCAGGACAAGACTCTGGGGCCAACGTCCTGACTTTC.

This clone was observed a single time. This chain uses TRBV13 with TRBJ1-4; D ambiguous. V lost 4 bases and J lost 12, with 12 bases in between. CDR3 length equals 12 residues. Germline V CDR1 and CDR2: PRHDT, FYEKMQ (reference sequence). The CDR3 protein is CASSYRTTELFF. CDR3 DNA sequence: TGTGCCAGCAGCTACAGAACGACGGAACTGTTTTTT.